This T cell receptor beta chain was sequenced for a study of CD8 T cells in Susac syndrome. TEMRA cells underwent FACS enrichment and CD8+ and CD4+ T cells underwent negative isolation. The germline gives CDR1 SQVTM, CDR2 ANQGSEA. V lost 0 bases, J lost 4 bases, and 9 bases stayed unmatched. The CDR3 length is 16 residues. After extraction with the RNeasy kit, about 0.5 to 1 ug of the RNA was reverse transcribed using random hexamers. Using its own MiXCR run on the immunoSEQ multiplex PCR reads, TCRdb lists one record per CDR3 protein. The sample consists of about 66,000 distinct CDR3 sequences, approximately 94% of them appearing once.

The chain recombines TRBV29-1 with TRBJ2-1, with 7 bases aligning to TRBD1. The source of this sequence is a human donor with multiple sclerosis. Sequencing was performed on CD8+ T cells from PBMCs. CDR3 coding DNA: TGCAGCGTTGAAGACCCGCAGGGGGTGGTTTACAATGAGCAGTTCTTC. This codes for CSVEDPQGVVYNEQFF.